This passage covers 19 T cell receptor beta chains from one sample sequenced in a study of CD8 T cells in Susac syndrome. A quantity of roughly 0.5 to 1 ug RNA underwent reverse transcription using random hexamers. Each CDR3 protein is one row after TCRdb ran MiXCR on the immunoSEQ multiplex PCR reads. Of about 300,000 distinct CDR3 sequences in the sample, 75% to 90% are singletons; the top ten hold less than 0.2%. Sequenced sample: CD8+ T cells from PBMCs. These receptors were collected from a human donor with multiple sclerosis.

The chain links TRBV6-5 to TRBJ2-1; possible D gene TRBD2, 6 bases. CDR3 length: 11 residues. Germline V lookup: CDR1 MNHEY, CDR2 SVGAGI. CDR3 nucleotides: TGTGCGACTAGATCCTACAATGAGCAGTTCTTC. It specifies CATRSYNEQFF.

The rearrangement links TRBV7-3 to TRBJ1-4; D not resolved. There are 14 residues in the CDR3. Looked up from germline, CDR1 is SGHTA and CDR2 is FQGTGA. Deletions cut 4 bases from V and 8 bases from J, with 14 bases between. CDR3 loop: CASSSTLSQEKLFF. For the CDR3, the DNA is TGTGCCAGCAGCTCGACATTGAGTCAGGAAAAACTGTTTTTT. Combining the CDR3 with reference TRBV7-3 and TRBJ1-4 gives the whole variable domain GAGVSQTPSNKVTEKGKYVELRCDPISGHTALYWYRQSLGQGPEFLIYFQGTGAADDSGLPNDRFFAVRPEGSVSTLKIQRTERGDSAVYLCASSSTLSQEKLFFGSGTQLSVL.

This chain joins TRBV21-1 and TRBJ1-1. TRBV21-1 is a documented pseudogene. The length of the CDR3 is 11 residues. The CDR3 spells CASGFQCVAFF. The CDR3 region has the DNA TGTGCCAGCGGTTTTCAGTGCGTGGCTTTCTTT.

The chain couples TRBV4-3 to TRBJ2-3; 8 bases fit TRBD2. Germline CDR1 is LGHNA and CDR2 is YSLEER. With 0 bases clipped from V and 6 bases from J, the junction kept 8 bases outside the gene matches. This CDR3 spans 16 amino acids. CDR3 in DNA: TGCGCCAGCAGCCAAGATAGGACTAGCTTCTCCGATACGCAGTATTTT. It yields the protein CASSQDRTSFSDTQYF.

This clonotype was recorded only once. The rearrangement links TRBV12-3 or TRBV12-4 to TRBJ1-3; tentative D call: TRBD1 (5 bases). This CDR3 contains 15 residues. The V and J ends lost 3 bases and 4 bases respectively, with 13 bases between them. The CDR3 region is CASSLGGSNGNTIYF. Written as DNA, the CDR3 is TGTGCCAGCAGTTTGGGGGGGAGTAACGGAAACACCATATATTTT.

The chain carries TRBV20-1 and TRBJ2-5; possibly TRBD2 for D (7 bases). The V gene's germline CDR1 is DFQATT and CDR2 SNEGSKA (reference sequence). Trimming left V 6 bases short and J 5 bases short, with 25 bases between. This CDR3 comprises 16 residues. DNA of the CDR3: TGCAGTGCAAACCCGGCAGACGGGGGGCACTTCGAGACCCAGTACTTC. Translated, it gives CSANPADGGHFETQYF.

This CDR3 reads CSARDPALAPYNEQFF. In nucleotides, the CDR3 is TGCAGTGCTAGAGATCCGGCGCTAGCCCCCTACAATGAGCAGTTCTTC. The chain joins TRBV20-1 to TRBJ2-1, with D possibly being TRBD2 (5 bases). The CDR3 covers 16 residues. CDR1 and CDR2 (germline): DFQATT, SNEGSKA (reference sequence). V lost 0 bases to trimming and J lost 2 bases, with 14 bases between them.

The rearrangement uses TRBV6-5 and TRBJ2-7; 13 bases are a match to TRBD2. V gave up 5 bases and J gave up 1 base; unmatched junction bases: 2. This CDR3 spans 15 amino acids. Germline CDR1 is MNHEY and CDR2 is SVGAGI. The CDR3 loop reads CASSQLAGGSYEQYF. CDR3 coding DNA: TGTGCCAGCAGTCAACTAGCGGGAGGGTCCTACGAGCAGTACTTC.

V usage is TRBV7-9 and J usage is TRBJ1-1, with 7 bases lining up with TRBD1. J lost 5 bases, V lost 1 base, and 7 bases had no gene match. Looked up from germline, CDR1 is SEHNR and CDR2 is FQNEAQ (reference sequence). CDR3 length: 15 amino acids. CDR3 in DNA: TGTGCCAGCAGCTTAGAAACAGGGGCGCGGACTGAAGCTTTCTTT. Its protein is CASSLETGARTEAFF.

CDR3 nucleotides: TGCGCCAGCAGCTTTACTAGCGGGAAGGTTTATGAGCAGTTCTTC. Translated, it gives CASSFTSGKVYEQFF. The chain joins TRBV5-1 to TRBJ2-1; 10 bases fit TRBD2. There are 15 residues in the CDR3. V was pared by 2 bases and J by 8 bases, with 7 bases of the junction left unmatched. CDR1 SGHRS and CDR2 YFSETQ come from the germline V gene.

In nucleotides, the CDR3 is TGTGCCAGCAGCTTAGAGGGCAGGGGATTGATGGTCGGCGAGCAGTACTTC. It is translated as CASSLEGRGLMVGEQYF. The J gene is TRBJ2-7, the V gene TRBV7-9, with D maybe TRBD1 (6 bases). The germline CDR1 and CDR2 sequences are SEHNR and FQNEAQ (reference sequence). The CDR3 loop spans 17 amino acids. V gave up 1 base and J gave up 6 bases, with 22 bases separating them.

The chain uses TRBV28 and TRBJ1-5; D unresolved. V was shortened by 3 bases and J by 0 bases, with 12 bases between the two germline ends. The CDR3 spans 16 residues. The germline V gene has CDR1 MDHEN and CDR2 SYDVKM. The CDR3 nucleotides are TGTGCCAGCAGTTTCCCCAAGATGTTTAGCAATCAGCCCCAGCATTTT. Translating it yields CASSFPKMFSNQPQHF.

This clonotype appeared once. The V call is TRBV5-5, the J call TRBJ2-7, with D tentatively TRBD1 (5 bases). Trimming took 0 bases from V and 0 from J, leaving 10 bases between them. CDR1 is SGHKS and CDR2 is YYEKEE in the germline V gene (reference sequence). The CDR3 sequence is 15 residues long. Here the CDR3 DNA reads TGTGCCAGCAGCTTGGGCAGGGCTGGCTCCTACGAGCAGTACTTC. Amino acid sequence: CASSLGRAGSYEQYF.

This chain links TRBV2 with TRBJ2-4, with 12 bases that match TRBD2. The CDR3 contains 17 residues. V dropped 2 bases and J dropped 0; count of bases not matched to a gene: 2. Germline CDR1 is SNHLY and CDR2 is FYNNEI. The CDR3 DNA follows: TGTGCCAGCAGTGAACTAGCGGGAGGGGTAGCCAAAAACATTCAGTACTTC. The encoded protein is CASSELAGGVAKNIQYF.

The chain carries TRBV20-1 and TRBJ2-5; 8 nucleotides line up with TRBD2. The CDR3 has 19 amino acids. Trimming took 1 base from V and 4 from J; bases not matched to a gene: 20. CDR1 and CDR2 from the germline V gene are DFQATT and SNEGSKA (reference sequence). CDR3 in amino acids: CSARAYPSGSGSWGETQYF. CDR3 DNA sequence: TGCAGTGCTAGAGCTTATCCATCGGGGAGCGGGAGCTGGGGAGAGACCCAGTACTTC.

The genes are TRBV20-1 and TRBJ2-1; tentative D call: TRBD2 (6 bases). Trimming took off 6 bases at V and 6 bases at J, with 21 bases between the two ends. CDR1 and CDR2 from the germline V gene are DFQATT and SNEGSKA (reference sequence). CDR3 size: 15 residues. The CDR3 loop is CSAMTKEEGGNEQFF. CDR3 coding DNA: TGCAGTGCAATGACTAAGGAGGAGGGAGGCAATGAGCAGTTCTTC.

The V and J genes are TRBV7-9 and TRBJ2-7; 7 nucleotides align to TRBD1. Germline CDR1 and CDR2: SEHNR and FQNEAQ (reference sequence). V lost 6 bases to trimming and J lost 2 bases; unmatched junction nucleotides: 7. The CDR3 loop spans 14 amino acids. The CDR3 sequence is CASSGQADPYEQYF. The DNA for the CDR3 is TGTGCCAGCAGTGGACAGGCGGACCCCTACGAGCAGTACTTC.

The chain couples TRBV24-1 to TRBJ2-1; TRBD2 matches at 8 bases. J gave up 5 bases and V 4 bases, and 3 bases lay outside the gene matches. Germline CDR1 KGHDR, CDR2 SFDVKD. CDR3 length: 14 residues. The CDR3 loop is CATSDLGLDNEQFF. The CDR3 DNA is TGTGCCACCAGTGACTTGGGACTAGACAATGAGCAGTTCTTC.

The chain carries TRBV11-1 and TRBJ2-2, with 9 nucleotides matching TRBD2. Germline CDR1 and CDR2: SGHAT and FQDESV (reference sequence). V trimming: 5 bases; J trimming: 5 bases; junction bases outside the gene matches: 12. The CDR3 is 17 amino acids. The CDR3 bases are TGTGCCAGCAGCCCGAGCGAAGCGGGAGGACGGACCGGGGAGCTGTTTTTT. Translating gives CASSPSEAGGRTGELFF. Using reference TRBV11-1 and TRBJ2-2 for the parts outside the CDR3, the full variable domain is EAEVAQSPRYKITEKSQAVAFWCDPISGHATLYWYRQILGQGPELLVQFQDESVVDDSQLPKDRFSAERLKGVDSTLKIQPAELGDSAMYLCASSPSEAGGRTGELFFGEGSRLTVL.